The 21 T cell receptor beta chains below come from one sample, sequenced in a study of cytomegalovirus exposure and HLA in healthy donors. The repertoire was sequenced with immunoSEQ multiplex PCR; TCRdb's copy has only in-frame clones and lacks some. The table lists 250,000 to 350,000 clones, roughly 90% of them singletons. Sequencing was done on a sample of PBMCs. Receptors originate from a woman aged 18-29 years in good health and CMV-seronegative.

The chain is built from TRBV19 and TRBJ2-1, with 7 bases identical to TRBD2. Germline V lookup: CDR1 LNHDA, CDR2 SQIVND (reference sequence). V gave up 3 bases and J gave up 6 bases; unmatched junction bases: 5. The CDR3 spans 14 residues. This CDR3 is CASSIGLGGNEQFF. CDR3 bases: TGTGCCAGTAGTATTGGACTAGGAGGCAATGAGCAGTTCTTC.

The chain links TRBV5-1 to TRBJ1-1; D is perhaps TRBD1 (6 bases). This CDR3 region has 14 residues. Trimming shortened V by 1 base and J by 0 bases, and 7 bases separated the two germline ends. Germline-derived CDR1 and CDR2 are SGHRS and YFSETQ. The CDR3 region is CASSLTGMNTEAFF. The CDR3 nucleotides are TGCGCCAGCAGCTTGACAGGGATGAACACTGAAGCTTTCTTT.

The chain links TRBV14 to TRBJ2-7, with 14 bases that match TRBD2. The germline V gene encodes CDR1 SGHDN and CDR2 FVKESK. CDR3 length: 16 residues. The J segment lost 1 base and the V segment lost 4 bases, leaving 3 bases of the junction unmatched. The CDR3 reads CASSRGTSGSSYEQYF. The CDR3 coding sequence is TGTGCCAGCAGCCGGGGGACTAGCGGGAGTTCCTACGAGCAGTACTTC. The full variable domain, its missing parts supplied by reference TRBV14 and TRBJ2-7, is EAGVTQFPSHSVIEKGQTVTLRCDPISGHDNLYWYRRVMGKEIKFLLHFVKESKQDESGMPNNRFLAERTGGTYSTLKVQPAELEDSGVYFCASSRGTSGSSYEQYFGPGTRLTVT.

DNA of the CDR3: TGTGCCAGCAGCTTCGAGCGGGTCTCCTACAATGAGCAGTTCTTC. This translates into CASSFERVSYNEQFF. The chain couples TRBV7-3 to TRBJ2-1, with D possibly TRBD2 on 6 matching bases. Looked up from germline, CDR1 is SGHTA and CDR2 is FQGTGA. This CDR3 is built from 15 residues. V lost 3 bases and J 0 bases, leaving 9 bases between the germline ends.

The rearrangement uses TRBV19 and TRBJ2-5; a possible D gene is TRBD1 (6 bases). Trimming removed 7 bases from V and 5 bases from J, with 20 bases in between. The CDR3 runs to 15 residues. Germline-derived CDR1 and CDR2 are LNHDA and SQIVND (reference sequence). CDR3 sequence reads: CASNSGTTTGETQYF. CDR3 DNA: TGTGCCAGTAATTCCGGGACAACCACGGGCGAGACCCAGTACTTC.

V is TRBV2 and J is TRBJ2-5; 7 bases fit TRBD2. J was trimmed by 3 bases and V by 5 bases; bases with no gene match: 9. CDR1 is SNHLY and CDR2 is FYNNEI in the germline V gene. The CDR3 extends over 15 amino acids. CDR3 sequence reads: CASSLEGLLKETQYF. DNA for the CDR3: TGTGCCAGCAGTCTAGAGGGACTACTTAAAGAGACCCAGTACTTC.

The chain links TRBV28 to TRBJ1-1, with 7 nucleotides matching TRBD1. Germline CDR1 is MDHEN and CDR2 is SYDVKM. Unmatched junction bases numbered 9, after V lost 7 bases and J lost 1 base. This CDR3 is 15 amino acids long. CDR3: CASNRGGARNTEAFF. In nucleotides, the CDR3 is TGTGCCAGCAACAGAGGGGGCGCCAGGAACACTGAAGCTTTCTTT. Based on the CDR3 plus reference TRBV28 and TRBJ1-1, the full variable domain is DVKVTQSSRYLVKRTGEKVFLECVQDMDHENMFWYRQDPGLGLRLIYFSYDVKMKEKGDIPEGYSVSREKKERFSLILESASTNQTSMYLCASNRGGARNTEAFFGQGTRLTVV.

The V call is TRBV7-2, the J call TRBJ2-5, with 8 bases fitting TRBD2. Germline-derived CDR1 and CDR2 are SGHTA and FQGNSA. Trimming took 4 bases from V and 3 from J; bases not matched to a gene: 7. The CDR3 has 15 amino acids. CDR3 sequence reads: CASSSSGRGKETQYF. CDR3 in DNA: TGTGCCAGCAGCTCATCCGGGAGGGGAAAAGAGACCCAGTACTTC.

The gene calls are TRBV7-9 and TRBJ2-3, with D maybe TRBD2 (5 bases). Germline CDR1 and CDR2: SEHNR and FQNEAQ (reference sequence). The CDR3 contains 16 residues. Trimming stripped 1 base from V and 2 bases from J, with 13 bases between. CDR3 loop: CASSLVPGSTTDTQYF. DNA for the CDR3: TGTGCCAGCAGCTTAGTCCCTGGGAGTACCACAGATACGCAGTATTTT.

This chain uses TRBV7-8 with TRBJ2-7; 8 bases are a match to TRBD1. The CDR3 is made up of 15 amino acids. Germline V gives CDR1 SGHVS, CDR2 FQNEAQ. The V gene end was trimmed by 1 base and the J gene end by 4 bases; junction bases not matched to a gene: 6. CDR3 in DNA: TGTGCCAGCAGCTTAGGGGCAGGGGGCATGTACGAGCAGTACTTC. The encoded protein is CASSLGAGGMYEQYF.

The gene calls are TRBV4-1 and TRBJ2-7; the D gene is possibly TRBD1 (6 bases). With 1 base removed from V and 2 bases from J, the gap between germline ends came to 9 bases. The germline V gene has CDR1 MGHRA and CDR2 YSYEKL. The CDR3 contains 14 residues. CDR3 bases: TGCGCCAGCAGCCAAGTGGGGGCCACCTACGAGCAGTACTTC. Its protein product is CASSQVGATYEQYF.

CDR3 amino acids: CASMYETQYF. The DNA of the CDR3 is TGTGCCAGCATGTATGAGACCCAGTACTTC. The chain joins TRBV6-1 to TRBJ2-5; D not resolved. Between the trimmed V and J ends, which lost 7 bases and 5 bases, there was a span of 5 bases. The CDR3 spans 10 residues. Germline V gene data show CDR1 as MNHNS and CDR2 as SASEGT.

The chain joins TRBV11-1 to TRBJ1-4, with 9 positions matching TRBD1. Germline assignment: CDR1 SGHAT and CDR2 FQDESV (reference sequence). V shed 5 bases, J shed 6 bases, and the junction held 4 bases outside the gene matches. The CDR3 contains 14 residues. This chain's CDR3 is CASSQGQGHEKLFF. In DNA form, the CDR3 reads TGTGCCAGCAGCCAGGGACAGGGTCATGAAAAACTGTTTTTT.

This clone was recorded once. The rearrangement joins TRBV25-1 to TRBJ2-5; the D is unclear. Trimming took off 6 bases at V and 2 bases at J, with 19 bases between the two ends. Germline V CDR1 and CDR2: MGHDK, SYGVNS. The CDR3 contains 16 residues. The CDR3, as DNA: TGTGCCAGCAGCCCCACACTCAACAGCTTTCAAGAGACCCAGTACTTC. It codes for CASSPTLNSFQETQYF.

V is TRBV5-4 and J is TRBJ2-6; D not certain. V shed 0 bases and J shed 0 bases, with 10 bases lying between them. The CDR3 is 17 amino acids. CDR1 is SGHNT, CDR2 YYREEE, per germline (reference sequence). CDR3 sequence reads: CASSLAVLASGANVLTF. The DNA for the CDR3 is TGTGCCAGCAGCTTGGCCGTCCTGGCCTCTGGGGCCAACGTCCTGACTTTC. The full variable domain, rest sourced from reference TRBV5-4 and TRBJ2-6, is ETGVTQSPTHLIKTRGQQVTLRCSSQSGHNTVSWYQQALGQGPQFIFQYYREEENGRGNFPPRFSGLQFPNYSSELNVNALELDDSALYLCASSLAVLASGANVLTFGAGSRLTVL.

The genes are TRBV5-1 and TRBJ1-2; possibly TRBD1 for D (6 bases). This CDR3 is 12 amino acids long. Trimming shortened V by 4 bases and J by 6 bases, and 10 bases separated the two germline ends. Germline V lookup: CDR1 SGHRS, CDR2 YFSETQ. CDR3: CASSGGHNGYTF. The CDR3 coding sequence is TGCGCCAGCAGCGGGGGACACAATGGCTACACCTTC.

The J gene is TRBJ2-7, the V gene TRBV18; tentatively, D is TRBD1 (6 bases). The CDR3 extends over 16 amino acids. The germline CDR1 and CDR2 sequences are KGHSH and LQKENI. V shed 1 base and J shed 2 bases, with 15 bases lying between them. In nucleotides, the CDR3 is TGTGCCAGCTCACCACTTACCGGAACAGGGACCTACGAGCAGTACTTC. Its translation is CASSPLTGTGTYEQYF.

The chain recombines TRBV5-6 with TRBJ2-1; D uncertain. This CDR3 region has 16 residues. V was trimmed by 0 bases and J by 2 bases, leaving 12 bases between them. The V gene's germline CDR1 is SGHDT and CDR2 YYEEEE. The CDR3 DNA sequence: TGTGCCAGCAGCTTGGGGCAGTCCCCAACCTACAATGAGCAGTTCTTC. This codes for CASSLGQSPTYNEQFF.

CDR3 sequence: CASSRQFLLVSGELFF. The CDR3 DNA is TGTGCCAGCAGCCGTCAGTTTCTGTTGGTTTCCGGGGAGCTGTTTTTT. The V gene is TRBV28, the J gene TRBJ2-2; D not certain. The CDR3 consists of 16 residues. Deletions cut 6 bases from V and 6 bases from J, with 20 bases between. Germline CDR1 and CDR2: MDHEN and SYDVKM.

The chain has TRBV18 and TRBJ1-1; D uncertain. The CDR3 contains 15 residues. V was pared by 1 base and J by 4 bases, with 13 bases between. Germline values: CDR1 KGHSH, CDR2 LQKENI. The CDR3, as DNA: TGTGCCAGCTCACCACAAGGAGTAGGGAGCACTGAAGCTTTCTTT. Protein sequence: CASSPQGVGSTEAFF.

The count of this clone is one. The chain is built from TRBV27 and TRBJ2-7; the D is unclear. V shed 0 bases and J shed 3 bases, with 15 bases lying between them. CDR3 length: 16 amino acids. Germline CDR1 MNHEY, CDR2 SMNVEV (reference sequence). This CDR3 is CASSLSSGLPLYEQYF. As DNA, the CDR3 is TGTGCCAGCAGTTTATCGTCTGGGCTACCTCTCTACGAGCAGTACTTC.